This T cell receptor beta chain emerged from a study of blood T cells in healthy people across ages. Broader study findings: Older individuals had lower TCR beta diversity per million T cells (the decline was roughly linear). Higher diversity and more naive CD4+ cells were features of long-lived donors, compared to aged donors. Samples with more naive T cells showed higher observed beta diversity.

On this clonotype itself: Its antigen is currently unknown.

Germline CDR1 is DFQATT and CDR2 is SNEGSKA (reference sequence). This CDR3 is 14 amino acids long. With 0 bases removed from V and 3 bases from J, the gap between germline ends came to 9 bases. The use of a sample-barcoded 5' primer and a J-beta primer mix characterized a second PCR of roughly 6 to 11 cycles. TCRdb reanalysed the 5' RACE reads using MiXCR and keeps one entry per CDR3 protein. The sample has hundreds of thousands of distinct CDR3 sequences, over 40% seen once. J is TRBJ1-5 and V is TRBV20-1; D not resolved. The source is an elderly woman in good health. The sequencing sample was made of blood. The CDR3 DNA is TGCAGTGCTAGAGATCTGAAAATCAATCAGCCCCAGCATTTT. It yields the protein CSARDLKINQPQHF.